The present T cell receptor beta chain was sequenced within a study of preoperative IRX-2 immunotherapy in early breast cancer. The treatment is: preoperative locoregional IRX-2 cytokine immunotherapy. Samples came from a phase Ib trial of preoperative locoregional IRX-2 cytokine immunotherapy. This CDR3 region has 15 residues. V dropped 0 bases and J dropped 0 bases, with 6 bases sitting between them. Germline-derived CDR1 and CDR2 are SGHNT and YENEEA. The protocol was immunoSEQ multiplex PCR, while the TCRdb copy is restricted to in-frame clones and leaves out a portion. The repertoire consists of fewer than 40,000 clones, with about nine tenths occurring once and the leading ten covering roughly 1.5%.

The chain uses TRBV11-3 and TRBJ1-3; unclear D gene. This sample comprised tumor tissue, obtained after IRX-2 immunotherapy. This clonotype originated in a human donor with breast cancer. DNA for the CDR3: TGTGCCAGCAGCTTAGACAATAACTCTGGAAACACCATATATTTT. Protein: CASSLDNNSGNTIYF.